This T cell receptor beta chain derives from a study of blood T cell repertoires in COVID-19. Overall study: The United States, Italy and Spain provided the acute and convalescent COVID-19 samples. T cells, B-cell-depleted T cells, or PBMCs provided the cDNA or gDNA that served as material.

Authors' analysis steps: Reference gene primer amplification gave nucleated cell count estimates. Generated by immunoSEQ multiplex PCR, the TCRdb table keeps only in-frame clones and is missing some. From that table come the V and J calls and clone size; the DNA was used to work out D and trimming. This table has just over 150,000 clones, 75% to 85% appearing once. This clone appeared a single time. The sample holds other DNA sequences that translate to the same CDR3. With 3 bases clipped from V and 4 bases from J, the junction kept 7 bases outside the gene matches. The CDR3 length is 16 residues. CDR1 and CDR2 from the germline V gene are SGHTA and FQGTGA.

V and J are TRBV7-3 and TRBJ2-1; 9 bases match TRBD2. Sequencing used peripheral blood. The TCR was taken from a woman aged 45-65 years with acute or convalescent COVID-19. The CDR3 DNA reads as TGTGCCAGCAGCTTGTCGTCTAGCGGGGCATACAATGAGCAGTTCTTC. The encoded protein is CASSLSSSGAYNEQFF.